This T cell receptor beta chain was found in a study of shared clonotypes between healthy human individuals. General observations from the study: Among the subsets, naive ones generally showed larger estimated richness than memory ones.

The repertoire was sequenced with immunoSEQ multiplex PCR; TCRdb's copy has only in-frame clones and lacks some. This table has about 2.4 million clones, over 85% appearing once. Worth noting for this clone: Its antigen is as yet unknown. Other DNA sequences from this sample encode an identical CDR3 as well.

The investigators split CD4+ cells into a CD45RA+ naive subset and a CD45RA-negative memory subset. The CDR3 has 14 residues. CDR1 and CDR2 (germline): MDHEN, SYDVKM. The V gene end was trimmed by 8 bases and the J gene end by 3 bases; junction bases not matched to a gene: 5. Sequenced: naive CD4+ T cells from PBMCs. Subset here: CD45RA+ positively selected. The chain combines TRBV28 with TRBJ2-3; the match to TRBD1 covers 10 bases. The TCR originated in a young man in good health. Some clones in this sample may be carry-over from other donors' samples. The CDR3 loop is CASGRTGGTDTQYF. The DNA for the CDR3 is TGTGCCAGCGGACGGACAGGGGGGACAGATACGCAGTATTTT. The full variable domain, completed using reference TRBV28 and TRBJ2-3, is DVKVTQSSRYLVKRTGEKVFLECVQDMDHENMFWYRQDPGLGLRLIYFSYDVKMKEKGDIPEGYSVSREKKERFSLILESASTNQTSMYLCASGRTGGTDTQYFGPGTRLTVL.